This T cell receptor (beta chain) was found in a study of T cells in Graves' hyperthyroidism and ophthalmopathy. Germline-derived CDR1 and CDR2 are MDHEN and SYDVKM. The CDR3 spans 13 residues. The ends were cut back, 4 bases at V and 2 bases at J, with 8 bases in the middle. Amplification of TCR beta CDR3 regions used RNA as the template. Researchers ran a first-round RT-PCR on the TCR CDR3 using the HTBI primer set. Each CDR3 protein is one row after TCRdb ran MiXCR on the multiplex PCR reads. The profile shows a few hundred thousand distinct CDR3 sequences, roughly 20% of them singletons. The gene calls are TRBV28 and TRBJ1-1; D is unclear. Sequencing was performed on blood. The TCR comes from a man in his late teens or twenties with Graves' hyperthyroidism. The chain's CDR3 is CASSSNPNTEAFF. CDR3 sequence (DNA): TGTGCCAGCAGTTCCAACCCCAACACTGAAGCTTTCTTT.